This T cell receptor (beta chain) stems from a study of CD8 T cells in Susac syndrome. Random hexamers were used to reverse transcribe an amount of roughly 0.5 to 1 ug RNA. TCRdb redid the calling of the immunoSEQ multiplex PCR reads with MiXCR, one entry per CDR3 protein. The repertoire consists of 170,000 or so distinct CDR3 sequences, with approximately 93% occurring once and the leading ten covering about 0.088%. Trimming removed 5 bases at V and 6 bases at J, with 20 bases between. CDR3 size: 15 residues. The germline V gene has CDR1 DFQATT and CDR2 SNEGSKA (reference sequence). The material sequenced was CD4+ T cells from PBMCs. The rearrangement uses TRBV20-1 and TRBJ2-1; D possibly uses TRBD1 or TRBD2 (6 bases each). The receptor was isolated from a human donor with multiple sclerosis. CDR3 bases: TGCAGTGCTGCTTATGGGGGGACACTCGGCAATGAGCAGTTCTTC. Translation: CSAAYGGTLGNEQFF.